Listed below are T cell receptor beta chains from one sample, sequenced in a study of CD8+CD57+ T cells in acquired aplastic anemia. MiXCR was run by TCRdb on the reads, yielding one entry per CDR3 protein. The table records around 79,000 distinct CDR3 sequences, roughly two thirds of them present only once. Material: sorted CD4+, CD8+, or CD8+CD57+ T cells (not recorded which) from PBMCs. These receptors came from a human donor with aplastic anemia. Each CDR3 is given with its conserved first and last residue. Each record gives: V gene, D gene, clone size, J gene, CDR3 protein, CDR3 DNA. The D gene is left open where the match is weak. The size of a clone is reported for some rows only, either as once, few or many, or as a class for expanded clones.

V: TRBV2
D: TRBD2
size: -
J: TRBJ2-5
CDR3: CASRTGTSGETQYF
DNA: TGTGCCAGCAGGACCGGGACTAGCGGTGAGACCCAGTACTTC

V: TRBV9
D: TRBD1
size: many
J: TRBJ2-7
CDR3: CASSVGDRDYEQYF
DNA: TGTGCCAGCAGCGTAGGGGACAGGGATTACGAGCAGTACTTC

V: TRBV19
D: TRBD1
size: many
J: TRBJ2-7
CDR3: CASSITGGMDYEQYF
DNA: TGTGCCAGTAGTATTACAGGGGGCATGGACTACGAGCAGTACTTC

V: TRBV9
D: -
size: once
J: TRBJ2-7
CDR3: CASSVVGDDDQHF
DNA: TGTGCCAGCAGCGTAGTAGGGGACGACGATCAGCACTTC

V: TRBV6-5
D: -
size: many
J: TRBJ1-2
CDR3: CASSYYPGDYGYTF
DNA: TGTGCCAGCAGTTACTACCCAGGGGACTATGGCTACACCTTC

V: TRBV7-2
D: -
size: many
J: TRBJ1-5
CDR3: CASSLDSGNQPQHF
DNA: TGTGCCAGCAGCTTAGACTCAGGGAATCAGCCCCAGCATTTT

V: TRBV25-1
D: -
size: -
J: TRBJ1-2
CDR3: CASSEPGGRDYGYTF
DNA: TGTGCCAGCAGTGAGCCTGGGGGGCGAGACTATGGCTACACCTTC

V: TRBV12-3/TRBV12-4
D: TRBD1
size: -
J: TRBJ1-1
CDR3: CASSLTGFTEAFF
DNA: TGTGCCAGCAGTCTGACAGGGTTCACTGAAGCTTTCTTT

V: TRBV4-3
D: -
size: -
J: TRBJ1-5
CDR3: CASSQDWGQPQHF
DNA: TGCGCCAGCAGCCAAGATTGGGGACAGCCCCAGCATTTT

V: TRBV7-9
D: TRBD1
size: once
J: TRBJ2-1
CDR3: CASSESIGTGEFF
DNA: TGTGCCAGCAGCGAATCCATTGGGACAGGGGAGTTCTTC

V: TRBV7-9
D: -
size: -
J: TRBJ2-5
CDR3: CASSSGLQETQYF
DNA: TGTGCCAGCAGCTCGGGTCTTCAAGAGACCCAGTACTTC

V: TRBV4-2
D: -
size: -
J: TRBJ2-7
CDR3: CASSQELAYEQYF
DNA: TGTGCCAGCAGCCAAGAACTAGCCTACGAGCAGTACTTC

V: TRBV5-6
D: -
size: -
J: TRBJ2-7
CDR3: CASSQTNRDGSYEQYF
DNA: TGTGCCAGCAGCCAAACTAACCGGGACGGGTCCTACGAGCAGTACTTC

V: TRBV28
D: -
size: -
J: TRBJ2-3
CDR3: CASSPTSTDTQYF
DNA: TGTGCCAGCAGTCCGACTAGCACAGATACGCAGTATTTT

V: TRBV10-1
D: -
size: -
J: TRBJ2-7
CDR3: CAIFRDWGRYEQYF
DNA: TGCGCCATCTTTAGGGACTGGGGGAGGTACGAGCAGTACTTC

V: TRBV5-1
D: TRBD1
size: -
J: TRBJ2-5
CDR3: CASSAPGTEETQYF
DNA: TGCGCCAGCAGCGCACCCGGGACAGAAGAGACCCAGTACTTC

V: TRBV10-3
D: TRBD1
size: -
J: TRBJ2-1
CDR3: CAITDRGGRNEQFF
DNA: TGTGCCATCACCGACCGAGGGGGCCGGAATGAGCAGTTCTTC

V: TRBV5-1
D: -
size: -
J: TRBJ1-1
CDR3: CASSFAGRNTEAFF
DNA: TGCGCCAGCAGCTTTGCGGGGAGGAACACTGAAGCTTTCTTT

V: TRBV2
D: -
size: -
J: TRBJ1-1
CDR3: CASSLGQAFF
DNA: TGTGCCAGCAGCTTGGGACAAGCTTTCTTT

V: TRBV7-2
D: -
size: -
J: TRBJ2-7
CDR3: CASSKRDRSYEQYF
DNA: TGTGCCAGCAGTAAGCGGGACAGGAGCTACGAGCAGTACTTC

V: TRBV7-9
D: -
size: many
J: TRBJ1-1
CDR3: CASSLSSVEAFF
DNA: TGTGCCAGCAGCTTATCTAGTGTTGAAGCTTTCTTT

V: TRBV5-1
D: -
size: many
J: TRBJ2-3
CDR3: CASSLAQGLDTQYF
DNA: TGCGCCAGCAGCTTGGCGCAGGGACTTGATACGCAGTATTTT

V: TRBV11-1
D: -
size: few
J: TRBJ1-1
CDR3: CASSLALGLPNTEAFF
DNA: TGTGCCAGCAGCTTAGCGCTAGGACTTCCGAACACTGAAGCTTTCTTT

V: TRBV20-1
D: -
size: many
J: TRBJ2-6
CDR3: CSASSGGSGANVLTF
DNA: TGCAGTGCTAGTTCCGGCGGGTCTGGGGCCAACGTCCTGACTTTC

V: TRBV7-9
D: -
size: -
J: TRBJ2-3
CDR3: CASSLYSTDTQYF
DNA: TGTGCCAGCAGCCTATACAGCACAGATACGCAGTATTTT

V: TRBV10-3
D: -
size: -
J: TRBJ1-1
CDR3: CATRGQKAFF
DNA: TGTGCCACCAGAGGCCAAAAAGCTTTCTTT

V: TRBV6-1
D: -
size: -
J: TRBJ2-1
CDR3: CASSPSRDNEQFF
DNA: TGTGCCAGCAGTCCCTCTAGGGACAATGAGCAGTTCTTC

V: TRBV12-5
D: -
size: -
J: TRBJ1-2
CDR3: CASGLATLGPDINYGYTF
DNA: TGTGCTAGTGGTTTGGCGACCCTGGGACCCGATATTAACTATGGCTACACCTTC

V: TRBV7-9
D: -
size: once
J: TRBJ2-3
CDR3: CASSLGRGTDTQYF
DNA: TGTGCCAGCAGCTTAGGACGGGGAACAGATACGCAGTATTTT

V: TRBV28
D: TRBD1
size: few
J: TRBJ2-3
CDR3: CASSYRGISTDTQYF
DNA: TGTGCCAGCAGTTACAGGGGCATCAGCACAGATACGCAGTATTTT

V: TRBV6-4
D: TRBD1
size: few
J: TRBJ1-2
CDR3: CASSTGQGYQGYTF
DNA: TGTGCCAGCAGCACCGGACAGGGTTATCAGGGCTACACCTTC

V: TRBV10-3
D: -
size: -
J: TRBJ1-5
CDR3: CAISDQNGSNQPQHF
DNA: TGTGCCATCAGTGACCAAAATGGAAGCAATCAGCCCCAGCATTTT

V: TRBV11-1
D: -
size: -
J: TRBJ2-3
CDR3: CASSSPGRSTDTQYF
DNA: TGTGCCAGCAGTTCACCGGGACGCAGCACAGATACGCAGTATTTT

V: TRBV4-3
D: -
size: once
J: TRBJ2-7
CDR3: CASSQDPVTAISYEQYF
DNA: TGCGCCAGCAGCCAAGATCCAGTGACAGCGATCTCCTACGAGCAGTACTTC

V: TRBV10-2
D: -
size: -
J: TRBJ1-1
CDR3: CASSSGLGATEAFF
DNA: TGCGCCAGCAGTTCAGGGCTGGGAGCTACTGAAGCTTTCTTT

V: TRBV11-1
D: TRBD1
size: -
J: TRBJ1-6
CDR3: CASSLRGQAQGTPLHF
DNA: TGTGCCAGCAGCTTACGGGGACAGGCCCAGGGTACACCCCTCCACTTT

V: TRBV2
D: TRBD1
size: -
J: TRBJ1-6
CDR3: CASREDRGWNSPLHF
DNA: TGTGCCAGCAGGGAAGACAGGGGTTGGAATTCACCCCTCCACTTT

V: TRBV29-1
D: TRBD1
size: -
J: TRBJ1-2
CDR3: CSASGQGAYGYTF
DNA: TGCAGCGCCTCGGGACAGGGGGCATATGGCTACACCTTC

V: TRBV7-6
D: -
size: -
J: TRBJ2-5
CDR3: CASSQGIQTQYF
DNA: TGTGCCAGCAGCCAAGGGATCCAGACCCAGTACTTC

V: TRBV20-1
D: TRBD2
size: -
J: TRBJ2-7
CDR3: CSAKTWTSGAYEQYF
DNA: TGCAGTGCTAAAACATGGACTAGCGGTGCCTACGAGCAGTACTTC

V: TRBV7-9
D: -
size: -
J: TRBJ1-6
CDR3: CASSFGYYNSPLHF
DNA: TGTGCCAGCAGCTTCGGGTACTATAATTCACCCCTCCACTTT

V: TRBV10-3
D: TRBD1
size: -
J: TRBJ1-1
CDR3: CAISESTGSAEAFF
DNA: TGTGCCATCAGTGAGTCGACAGGGTCCGCTGAAGCTTTCTTT

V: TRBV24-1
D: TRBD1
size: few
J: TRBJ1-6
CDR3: CATKIDRVHF
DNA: TGTGCCACCAAGATTGACAGGGTCCACTTT

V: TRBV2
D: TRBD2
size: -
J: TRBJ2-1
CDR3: CASSWTSGSMDEQFF
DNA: TGTGCCAGCAGTTGGACTAGCGGGAGTATGGATGAGCAGTTCTTC

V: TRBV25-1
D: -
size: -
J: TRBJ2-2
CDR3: CASSPRTDNTGELFF
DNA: TGTGCCAGCAGTCCCAGGACAGACAACACCGGGGAGCTGTTTTTT

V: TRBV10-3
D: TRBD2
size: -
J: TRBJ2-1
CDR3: CAMGTSGSGEQFF
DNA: TGTGCCATGGGGACTAGCGGGAGCGGGGAGCAGTTCTTC

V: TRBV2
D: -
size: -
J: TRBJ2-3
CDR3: CASNVILATDTQYF
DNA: TGTGCCAGCAACGTAATACTTGCCACAGATACGCAGTATTTT

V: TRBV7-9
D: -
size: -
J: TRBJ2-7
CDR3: CASSLDIYEQYF
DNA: TGTGCCAGCAGCCTGGACATCTACGAGCAGTACTTC

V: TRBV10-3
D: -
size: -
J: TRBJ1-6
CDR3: CAISDVSYNSPLHF
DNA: TGTGCCATCAGTGATGTTTCCTATAATTCACCCCTCCACTTT

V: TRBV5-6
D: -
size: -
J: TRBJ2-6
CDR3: CASSLGPSGANVLTF
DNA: TGTGCCAGCAGCTTGGGACCTTCTGGGGCCAACGTCCTGACTTTC

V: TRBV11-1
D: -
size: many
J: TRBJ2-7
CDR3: CASSPRRGIDEQYF
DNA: TGTGCCAGCAGCCCACGACGAGGGATTGACGAGCAGTACTTC

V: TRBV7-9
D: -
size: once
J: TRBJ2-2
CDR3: CAPNDQLGSGELFF
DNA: TGTGCCCCCAACGATCAACTGGGTTCCGGGGAGCTGTTTTTT

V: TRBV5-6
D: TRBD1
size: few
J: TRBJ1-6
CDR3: CASSLVGTGNSPLHF
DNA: TGTGCCAGCAGCTTGGTTGGGACAGGAAATTCACCCCTCCACTTT